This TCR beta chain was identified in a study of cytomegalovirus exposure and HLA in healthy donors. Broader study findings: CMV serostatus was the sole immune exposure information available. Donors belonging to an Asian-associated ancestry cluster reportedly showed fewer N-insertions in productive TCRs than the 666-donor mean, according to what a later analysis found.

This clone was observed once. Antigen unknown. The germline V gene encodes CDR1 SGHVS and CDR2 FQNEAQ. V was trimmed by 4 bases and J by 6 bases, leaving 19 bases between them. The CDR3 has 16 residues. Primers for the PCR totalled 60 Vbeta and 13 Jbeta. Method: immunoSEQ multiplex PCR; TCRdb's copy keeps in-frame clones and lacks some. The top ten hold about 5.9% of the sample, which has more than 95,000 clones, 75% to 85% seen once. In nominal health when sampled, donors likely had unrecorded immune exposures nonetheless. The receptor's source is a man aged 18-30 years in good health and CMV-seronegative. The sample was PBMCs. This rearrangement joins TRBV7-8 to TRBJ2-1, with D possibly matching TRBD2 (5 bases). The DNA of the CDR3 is TGTGCCAGCAGCTCAAAAGCGGCCACCCCTGGCAATGAGCAGTTCTTC. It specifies CASSSKAATPGNEQFF.